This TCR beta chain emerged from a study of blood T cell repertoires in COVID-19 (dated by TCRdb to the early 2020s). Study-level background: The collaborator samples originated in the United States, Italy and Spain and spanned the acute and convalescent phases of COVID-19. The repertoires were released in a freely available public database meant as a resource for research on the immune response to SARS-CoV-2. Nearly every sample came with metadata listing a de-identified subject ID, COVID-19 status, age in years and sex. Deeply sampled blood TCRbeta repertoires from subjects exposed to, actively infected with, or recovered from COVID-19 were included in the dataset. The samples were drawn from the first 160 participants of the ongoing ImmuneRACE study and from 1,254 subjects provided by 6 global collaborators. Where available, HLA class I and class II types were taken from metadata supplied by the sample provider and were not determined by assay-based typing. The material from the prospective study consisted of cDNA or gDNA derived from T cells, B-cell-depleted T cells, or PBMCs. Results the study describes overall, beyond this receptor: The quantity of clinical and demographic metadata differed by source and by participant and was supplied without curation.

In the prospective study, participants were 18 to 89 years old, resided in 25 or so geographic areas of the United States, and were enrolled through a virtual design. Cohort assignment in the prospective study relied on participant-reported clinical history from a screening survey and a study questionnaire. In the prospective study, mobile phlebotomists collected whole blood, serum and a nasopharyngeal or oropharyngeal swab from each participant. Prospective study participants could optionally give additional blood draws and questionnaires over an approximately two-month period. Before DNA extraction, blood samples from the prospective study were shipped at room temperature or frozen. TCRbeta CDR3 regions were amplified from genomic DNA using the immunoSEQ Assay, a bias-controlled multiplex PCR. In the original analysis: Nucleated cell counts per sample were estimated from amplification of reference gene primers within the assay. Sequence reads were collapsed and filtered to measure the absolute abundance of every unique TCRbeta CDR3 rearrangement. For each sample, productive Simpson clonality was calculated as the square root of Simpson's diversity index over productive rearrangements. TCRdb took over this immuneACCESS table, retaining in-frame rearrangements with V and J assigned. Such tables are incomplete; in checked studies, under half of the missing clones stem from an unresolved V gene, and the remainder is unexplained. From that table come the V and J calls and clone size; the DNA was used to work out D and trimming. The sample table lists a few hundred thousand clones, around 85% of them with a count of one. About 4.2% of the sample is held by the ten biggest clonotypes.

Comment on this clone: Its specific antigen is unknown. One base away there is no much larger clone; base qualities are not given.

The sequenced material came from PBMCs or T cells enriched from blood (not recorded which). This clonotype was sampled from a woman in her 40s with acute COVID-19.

This receptor carries the CDR3 CASNPRGSEAYGYTF. The DNA reads as follows: TGTGCCAGCAACCCCCGGGGGTCTGAAGCCTATGGCTACACCTTC. The rearrangement joined TRBV7-2 to TRBJ1-2; the D gene is perhaps TRBD1, from 5 matching bases. Reading from cysteine to phenylalanine, the CDR3 counts 15 amino acids. Just the 45-base CDR3 DNA is kept, in frame starting at base 1. Deletion took 7 bases off V and 4 bases off J, with a span of 19 bases between the germline ends. The germline V gene sets CDR1 to SGHTA and CDR2 to FQGNSA. The entire variable domain, with the stretches around the CDR3 drawn from the reference TRBV7-2 and TRBJ1-2 proteins, is GAGVSQSPSNKVTEKGKDVELRCDPISGHTALYWYRQSLGQGLEFLIYFQGNSAPDKSGLPSDRFSAERTGGSVSTLTIQRTQQEDSAVYLCASNPRGSEAYGYTFGSGTRLTVV.